The text below deals with one TCR beta chain. Its specific antigen is unknown. Per-base quality was not reported, and no clone a single base away is much larger than it. TCRbeta CDR3 regions were amplified from genomic DNA using the immunoSEQ Assay, a bias-controlled multiplex PCR. Per the original workflow: Within the assay, amplification of reference gene primers was used to estimate how many nucleated cells each sample contained. To quantify the absolute abundance of each unique TCRbeta CDR3 rearrangement, sequence reads were collapsed and filtered. Productive Simpson clonality was computed per sample as the square root of Simpson's diversity index over productive rearrangements. Drawn from immuneACCESS, this table holds only the in-frame rearrangements with V and J called that TCRdb kept. Clones are partly lost; checked studies trace under half to an unresolved V gene and leave the rest unexplained. V and J calls and clone size follow that table, whereas D and trimming were derived from the DNA. This sample gives about 200,000 clones in total; around 84% of them show up just once. The ten most abundant clones make up about 10% of the sample.

The record originates from a study of blood T cell repertoires in COVID-19 (dated by TCRdb to 2020 to 2021). About the full investigation: Samples covering the acute and convalescent phases of COVID-19 were provided by collaborators in the United States, Italy and Spain. A de-identified subject ID, COVID-19 status, age in years and sex were almost always included in the sample metadata. A freely available public database, intended as a resource for researchers studying the immune response to SARS-CoV-2, is where the repertoires were released. The samples were drawn from the first 160 participants of the ongoing ImmuneRACE study and from some 1,300 subjects provided by 6 global collaborators. The material from the prospective study consisted of cDNA or gDNA derived from T cells, B-cell-depleted T cells, or PBMCs. Where HLA class I and class II types were available, the types were taken from metadata supplied by the sample provider, not from assay-based typing. Subjects who had been exposed to COVID-19, were actively infected with it, or had recovered from it provided the deeply sampled blood TCRbeta repertoires that made up the dataset. Paper-wide results and their limitations: Clinical and demographic metadata were provided uncurated, with the amount varying by source and participant.

The CDR3, from cysteine to phenylalanine, totals 15 residues. Of all the DNA, just the CDR3 is kept, 45 bases in frame from base 1. After removal of 4 bases from V and 4 bases from J, the junction retains 2 bases not matched to a gene. In the germline V gene, CDR1 corresponds to MNHEY and CDR2 to SVGEGT. Whole blood was collected in K2EDTA tubes by collaborating institutions according to the institutions' own protocols. For TCRbeta analysis, collaborator samples were shipped as frozen whole blood, as isolated PBMCs, or as DNA extracted from either sample type. This TCR was recovered from a man aged 50-60 years with active or convalescent COVID-19. The rearranged chain carries TRBV6-2 or TRBV6-3 and TRBJ2-1; TRBD2 lines up with 12 middle nucleotides. Sequenced input: peripheral blood. The nucleotides are TGTGCCAGCAGTTCGACTAGCGGGGGATACAATGAGCAGTTCTTC. Its protein is CASSSTSGGYNEQFF.